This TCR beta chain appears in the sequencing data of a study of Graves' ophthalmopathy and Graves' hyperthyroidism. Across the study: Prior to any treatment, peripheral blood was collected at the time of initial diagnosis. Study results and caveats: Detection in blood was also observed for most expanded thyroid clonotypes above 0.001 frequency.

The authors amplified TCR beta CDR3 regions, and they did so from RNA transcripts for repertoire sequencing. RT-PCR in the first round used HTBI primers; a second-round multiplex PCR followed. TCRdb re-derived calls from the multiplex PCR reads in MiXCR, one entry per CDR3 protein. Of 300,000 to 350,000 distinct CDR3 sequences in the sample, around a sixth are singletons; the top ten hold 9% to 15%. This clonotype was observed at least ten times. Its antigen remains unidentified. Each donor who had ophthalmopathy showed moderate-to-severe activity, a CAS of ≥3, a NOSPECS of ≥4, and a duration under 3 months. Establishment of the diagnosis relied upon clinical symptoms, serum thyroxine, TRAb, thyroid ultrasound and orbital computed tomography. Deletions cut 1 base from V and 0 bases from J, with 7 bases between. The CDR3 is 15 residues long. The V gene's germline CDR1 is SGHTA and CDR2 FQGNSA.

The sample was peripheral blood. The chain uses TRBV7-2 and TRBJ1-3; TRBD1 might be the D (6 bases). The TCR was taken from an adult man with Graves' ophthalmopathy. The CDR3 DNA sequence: TGTGCCAGCAGCTTAGTAGGGGGCTCTGGAAACACCATATATTTT. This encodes CASSLVGGSGNTIYF.